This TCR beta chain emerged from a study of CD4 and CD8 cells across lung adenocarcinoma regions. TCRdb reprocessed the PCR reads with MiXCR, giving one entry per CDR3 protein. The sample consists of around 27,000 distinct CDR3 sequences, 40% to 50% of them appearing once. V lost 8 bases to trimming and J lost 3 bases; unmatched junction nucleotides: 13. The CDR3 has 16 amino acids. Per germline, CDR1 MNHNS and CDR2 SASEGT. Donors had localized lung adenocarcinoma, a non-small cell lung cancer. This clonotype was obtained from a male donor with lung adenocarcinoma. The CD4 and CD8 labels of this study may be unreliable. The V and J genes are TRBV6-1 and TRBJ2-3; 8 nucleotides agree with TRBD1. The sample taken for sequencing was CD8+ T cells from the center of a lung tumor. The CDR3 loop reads CASALRGQGRTDTQYF. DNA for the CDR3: TGTGCCAGCGCCCTACGAGGACAGGGTCGTACAGATACGCAGTATTTT.